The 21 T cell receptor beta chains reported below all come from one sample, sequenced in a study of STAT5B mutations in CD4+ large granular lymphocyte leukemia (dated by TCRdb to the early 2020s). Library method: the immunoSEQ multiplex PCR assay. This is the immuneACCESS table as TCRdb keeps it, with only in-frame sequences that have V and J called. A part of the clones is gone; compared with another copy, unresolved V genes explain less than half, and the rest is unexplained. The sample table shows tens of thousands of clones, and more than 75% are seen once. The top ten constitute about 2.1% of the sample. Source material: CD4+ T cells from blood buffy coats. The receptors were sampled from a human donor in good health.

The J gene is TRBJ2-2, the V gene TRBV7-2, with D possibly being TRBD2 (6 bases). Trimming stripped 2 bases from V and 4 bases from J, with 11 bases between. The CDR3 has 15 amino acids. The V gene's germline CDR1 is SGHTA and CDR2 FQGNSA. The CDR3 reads CASSLSLARTGELFF. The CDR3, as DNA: TGTGCCAGCAGCTTAAGCCTAGCGCGCACCGGGGAGCTGTTTTTT.

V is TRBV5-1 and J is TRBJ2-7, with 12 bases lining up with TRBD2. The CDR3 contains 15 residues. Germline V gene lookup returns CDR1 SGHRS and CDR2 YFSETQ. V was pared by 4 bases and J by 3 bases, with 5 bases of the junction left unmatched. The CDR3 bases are TGCGCCAGCAGCCCACTAGCGGGGGGCCACTACGAGCAGTACTTC. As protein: CASSPLAGGHYEQYF.

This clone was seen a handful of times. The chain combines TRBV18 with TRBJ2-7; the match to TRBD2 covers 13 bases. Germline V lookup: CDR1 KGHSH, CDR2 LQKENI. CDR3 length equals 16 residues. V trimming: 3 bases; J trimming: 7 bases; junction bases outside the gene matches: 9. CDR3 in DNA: TGTGCCAGCTCACCGAGGGGACTAGCGGGATCTGGTGAGCAGTACTTC. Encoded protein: CASSPRGLAGSGEQYF.

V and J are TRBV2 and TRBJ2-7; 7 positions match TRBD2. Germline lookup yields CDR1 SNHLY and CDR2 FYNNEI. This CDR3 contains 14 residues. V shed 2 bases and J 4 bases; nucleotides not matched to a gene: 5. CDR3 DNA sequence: TGTGCCAGCAGTGAATCGTGGGGGGGGTACGAGCAGTACTTC. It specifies CASSESWGGYEQYF.

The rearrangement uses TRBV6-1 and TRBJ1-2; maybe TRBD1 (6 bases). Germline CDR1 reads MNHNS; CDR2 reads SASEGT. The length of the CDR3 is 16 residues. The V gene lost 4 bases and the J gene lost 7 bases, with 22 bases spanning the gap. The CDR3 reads CASSVNRRGGGSGYTF. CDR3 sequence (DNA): TGTGCCAGCAGTGTAAACCGACGGGGCGGGGGCTCTGGCTACACCTTC.

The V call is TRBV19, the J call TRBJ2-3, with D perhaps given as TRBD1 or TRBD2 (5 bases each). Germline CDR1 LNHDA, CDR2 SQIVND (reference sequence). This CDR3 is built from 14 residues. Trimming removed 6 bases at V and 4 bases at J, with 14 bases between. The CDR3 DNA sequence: TGTGCCAGTAGCCCCCCGGGGACCCCAGATACGCAGTATTTT. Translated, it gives CASSPPGTPDTQYF.

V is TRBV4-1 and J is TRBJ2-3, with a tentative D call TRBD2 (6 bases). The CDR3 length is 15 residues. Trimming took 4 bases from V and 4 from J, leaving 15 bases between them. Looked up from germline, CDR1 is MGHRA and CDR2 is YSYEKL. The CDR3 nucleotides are TGCGCCAGCAGCCCATTGGGGGGTGGCGCAGATACGCAGTATTTT. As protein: CASSPLGGGADTQYF.

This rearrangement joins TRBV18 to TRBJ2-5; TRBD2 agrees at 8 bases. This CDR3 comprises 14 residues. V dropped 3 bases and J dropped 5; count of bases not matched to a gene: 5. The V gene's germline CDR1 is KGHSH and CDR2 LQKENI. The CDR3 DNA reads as TGTGCCAGCTCACCCCAGCGGGAGTGGGAGACCCAGTACTTC. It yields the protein CASSPQREWETQYF.

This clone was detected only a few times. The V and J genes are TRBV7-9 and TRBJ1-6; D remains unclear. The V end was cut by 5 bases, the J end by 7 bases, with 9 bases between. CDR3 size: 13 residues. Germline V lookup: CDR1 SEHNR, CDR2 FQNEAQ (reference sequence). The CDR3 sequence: CASSPLENSPLHF. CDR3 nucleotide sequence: TGTGCCAGCAGCCCGCTCGAAAATTCACCCCTCCACTTT. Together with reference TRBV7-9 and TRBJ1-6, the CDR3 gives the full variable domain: DTGVSQNPRHKITKRGQNVTFRCDPISEHNRLYWYRQTLGQGPEFLTYFQNEAQLEKSRLLSDRFSAERPKGSFSTLEIQRTEQGDSAMYLCASSPLENSPLHFGNGTRLTVT.

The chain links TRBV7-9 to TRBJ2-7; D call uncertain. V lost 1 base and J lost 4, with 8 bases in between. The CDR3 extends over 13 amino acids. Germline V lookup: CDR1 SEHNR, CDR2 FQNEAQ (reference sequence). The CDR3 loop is CASSLGMDYEQYF. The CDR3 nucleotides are TGTGCCAGCAGCTTAGGGATGGATTACGAGCAGTACTTC.

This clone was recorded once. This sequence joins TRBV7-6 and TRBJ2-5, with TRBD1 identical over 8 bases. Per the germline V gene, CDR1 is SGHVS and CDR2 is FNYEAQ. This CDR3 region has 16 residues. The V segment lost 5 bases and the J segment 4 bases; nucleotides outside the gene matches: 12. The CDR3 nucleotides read TGTGCCAGCAGCCCCAGCGTCAGGGGGCATGGAGAGACCCAGTACTTC. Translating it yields CASSPSVRGHGETQYF.

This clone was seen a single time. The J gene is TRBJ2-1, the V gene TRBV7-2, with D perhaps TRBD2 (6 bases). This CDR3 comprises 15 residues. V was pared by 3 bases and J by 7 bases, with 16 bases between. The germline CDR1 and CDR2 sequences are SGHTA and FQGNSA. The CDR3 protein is CASSLRGPPGNEQFF. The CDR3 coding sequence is TGTGCCAGCAGCTTGCGGGGCCCCCCGGGTAATGAGCAGTTCTTC.

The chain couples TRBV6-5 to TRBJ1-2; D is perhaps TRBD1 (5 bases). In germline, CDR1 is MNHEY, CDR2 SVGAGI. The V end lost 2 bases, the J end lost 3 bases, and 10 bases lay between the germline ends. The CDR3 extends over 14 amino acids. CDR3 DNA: TGTGCCAGCAGTTACGCAGGGAACGACTATGGCTACACCTTC. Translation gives CASSYAGNDYGYTF.

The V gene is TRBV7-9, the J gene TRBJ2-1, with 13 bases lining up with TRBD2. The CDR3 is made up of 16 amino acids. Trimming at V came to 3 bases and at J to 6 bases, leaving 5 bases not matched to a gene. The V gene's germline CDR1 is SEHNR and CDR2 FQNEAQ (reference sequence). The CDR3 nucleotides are TGTGCCAGCAGCTTGCTTACTAGCGGGGGGGCCAATGAGCAGTTCTTC. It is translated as CASSLLTSGGANEQFF.

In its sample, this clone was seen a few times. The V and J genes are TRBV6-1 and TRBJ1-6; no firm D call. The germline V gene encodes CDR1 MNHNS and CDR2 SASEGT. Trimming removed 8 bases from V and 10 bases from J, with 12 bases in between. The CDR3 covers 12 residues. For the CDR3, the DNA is TGTGCCAGCTCTGTCGTAAACTCACCCCTCCACTTT. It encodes CASSVVNSPLHF.

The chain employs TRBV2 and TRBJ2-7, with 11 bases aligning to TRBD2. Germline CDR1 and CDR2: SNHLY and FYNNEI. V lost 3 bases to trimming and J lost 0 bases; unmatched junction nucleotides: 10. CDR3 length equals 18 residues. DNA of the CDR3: TGTGCCAGCAGTGAGGGGACTAGCGGAAAGGCCAGCTCCTACGAGCAGTACTTC. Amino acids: CASSEGTSGKASSYEQYF.

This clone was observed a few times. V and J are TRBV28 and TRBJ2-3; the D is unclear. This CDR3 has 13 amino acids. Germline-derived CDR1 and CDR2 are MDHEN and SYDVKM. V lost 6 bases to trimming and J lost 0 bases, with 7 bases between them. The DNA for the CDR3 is TGTGCCAGCAGCCTGGGGAGCACAGATACGCAGTATTTT. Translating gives CASSLGSTDTQYF.

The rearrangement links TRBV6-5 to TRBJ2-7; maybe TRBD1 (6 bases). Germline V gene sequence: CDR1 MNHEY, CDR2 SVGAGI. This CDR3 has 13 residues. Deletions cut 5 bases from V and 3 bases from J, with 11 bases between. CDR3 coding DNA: TGTGCCAGCAGTCTACAGGGCCACTACGAGCAGTACTTC. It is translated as CASSLQGHYEQYF.

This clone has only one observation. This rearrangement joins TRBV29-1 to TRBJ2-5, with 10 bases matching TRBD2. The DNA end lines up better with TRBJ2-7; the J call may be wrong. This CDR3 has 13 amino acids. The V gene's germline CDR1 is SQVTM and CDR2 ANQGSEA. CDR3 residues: CSGREIAGGEQYF. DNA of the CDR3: TGCAGCGGACGGGAGATAGCGGGGGGCGAGCAGTACTTC.

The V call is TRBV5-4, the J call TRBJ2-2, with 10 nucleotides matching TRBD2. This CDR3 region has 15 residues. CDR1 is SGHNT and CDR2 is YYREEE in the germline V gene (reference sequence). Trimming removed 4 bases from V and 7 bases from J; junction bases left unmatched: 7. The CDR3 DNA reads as TGTGCCAGCAGCCCCACTAGCGGGACTGGCGGGGAGCTGTTTTTT. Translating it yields CASSPTSGTGGELFF.

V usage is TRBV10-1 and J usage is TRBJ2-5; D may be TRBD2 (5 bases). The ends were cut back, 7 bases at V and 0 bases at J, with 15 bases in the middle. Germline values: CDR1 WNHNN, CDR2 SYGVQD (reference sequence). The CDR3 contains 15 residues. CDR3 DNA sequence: TGCGCCAGCACCCCCCTAGCCCGGTACCAAGAGACCCAGTACTTC. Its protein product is CASTPLARYQETQYF.